Listed below are T cell receptor beta chains from one sample, sequenced in a study of blood T cell repertoires in COVID-19. Some clones are missing from TCRdb's copy, which holds only in-frame ones; the method was immunoSEQ multiplex PCR. The data show about 64,000 clones, with 80% to 90% seen just once and approximately 3% held by the top ten. The source material was peripheral blood. All receptors come from a man in his fifties or sixties with active COVID-19. CDR3s include the opening cysteine and the closing phenylalanine or tryptophan. D genes are given only for firm matches. Some rows have no size entry. The others give once, few or many, or a class for an expanded clone.

V	D	J	size	CDR3	DNA
TRBV30	NA	TRBJ2-7	medium-sized	CAWSVVGGSNEQYF	TGTGCCTGGAGTGTGGTGGGGGGATCTAACGAGCAGTACTTC
TRBV9	NA	TRBJ1-4	NA	CASSVGRGAVEKLFF	TGTGCCAGCAGCGTAGGGCGGGGAGCGGTTGAAAAACTGTTTTTT
TRBV11-3	TRBD1	TRBJ2-7	NA	CASSLGGATGGTGYEQYF	TGTGCCAGCAGCTTAGGGGGCGCCACAGGGGGCACCGGCTACGAGCAGTACTTC
TRBV2	NA	TRBJ1-2	NA	CASSRTVEGYGYTF	TGTGCCAGCAGTAGGACAGTCGAAGGCTATGGCTACACCTTC
TRBV4-1	TRBD1	TRBJ1-2	NA	CASSQATGQGARDGYTF	TGCGCCAGCAGCCAAGCGACAGGACAGGGGGCCCGTGATGGCTACACCTTC
TRBV4-2	NA	TRBJ2-2	NA	CASSQERLRGELFF	TGTGCCAGCAGCCAAGAACGACTCCGCGGGGAGCTGTTTTTT
TRBV28	NA	TRBJ1-1	NA	CASSPSSPRNTEAFF	TGTGCCAGCAGTCCCTCGTCGCCCAGGAACACTGAAGCTTTCTTT
TRBV15	TRBD1	TRBJ2-4	NA	CATSGDRNIQYF	TGTGCCACCAGCGGGGACAGGAACATTCAGTACTTC
TRBV27	NA	TRBJ2-3	NA	CASSLGQGRDTQYF	TGTGCCAGCAGTTTAGGCCAGGGAAGGGATACGCAGTATTTT
TRBV24-1	TRBD2	TRBJ2-5	once	CATSDSSGTSGQETQYF	TGTGCCACCAGTGATTCCTCCGGGACTAGCGGCCAAGAGACCCAGTACTTC
TRBV6-5	NA	TRBJ2-5	NA	CASIGAQETQYF	TGTGCCAGCATAGGGGCTCAAGAGACCCAGTACTTC
TRBV9	TRBD1	TRBJ2-6	NA	CASSTRQGSAGANVLTF	TGTGCCAGCAGCACTCGACAGGGTTCCGCCGGGGCCAACGTCCTGACTTTC
TRBV19	TRBD1	TRBJ1-5	few	CASSIGQGQPQHF	TGTGCCAGTAGTATCGGACAGGGTCAGCCCCAGCATTTT
TRBV7-2	TRBD2	TRBJ2-7	NA	CASSLGGLAGGYEQYF	TGTGCCAGCAGCTTAGGAGGACTAGCGGGGGGTTACGAGCAGTACTTC
TRBV11-2	TRBD2	TRBJ2-1	NA	CASSLTGGFSYNEQFF	TGTGCCAGCAGCTTAACGGGGGGGTTCTCCTACAATGAGCAGTTCTTC
TRBV6-5	TRBD1	TRBJ2-7	NA	CASSYTRQGADEQYF	TGTGCCAGCAGTTACACGAGACAGGGGGCGGACGAGCAGTACTTC
TRBV3-1/TRBV3-2	TRBD1	TRBJ2-3	NA	CASSPGTVDTQYF	TGTGCCAGCAGCCCCGGGACAGTAGATACGCAGTATTTT
TRBV5-1	TRBD1	TRBJ1-5	NA	CASSPRTGKDQPQHF	TGCGCCAGCAGCCCAAGGACAGGGAAAGATCAGCCCCAGCATTTT
TRBV11-2	NA	TRBJ1-1	NA	CASSLNLEGGTEAFF	TGTGCCAGCAGCCTCAACCTAGAGGGGGGGACTGAAGCTTTCTTT
TRBV2	NA	TRBJ2-6	NA	CASSRQASQGANVLTF	TGTGCCAGCAGTAGACAGGCCTCTCAAGGGGCCAACGTCCTGACTTTC
TRBV7-8	NA	TRBJ1-2	NA	CASSLALGPGYGYTF	TGTGCCAGCAGCTTAGCGCTGGGGCCCGGGTATGGCTACACCTTC
TRBV6-1	NA	TRBJ1-5	NA	CASSEVKTRRSNQPQHF	TGTGCCAGCAGTGAAGTTAAGACAAGGAGGAGCAATCAGCCCCAGCATTTT
TRBV6-5	NA	TRBJ2-1	NA	CATYGAPPYNEQFF	TGTGCTACCTATGGAGCGCCCCCCTACAATGAGCAGTTCTTC
TRBV2	TRBD2	TRBJ2-7	NA	CASSGRAGGYEQYF	TGTGCCAGCAGCGGCAGAGCGGGAGGCTACGAGCAGTACTTC
TRBV7-9	NA	TRBJ2-1	NA	CASSSFRSSYNEQFF	TGTGCCAGCAGCTCCTTTCGGAGCTCCTACAATGAGCAGTTCTTC
TRBV29-1	NA	TRBJ2-1	NA	CSVRDPVTLEQFF	TGCAGCGTCAGGGATCCCGTTACACTTGAGCAGTTCTTC
TRBV7-6	TRBD2	TRBJ2-1	NA	CASSFYPSGSSNEQFF	TGTGCCAGCAGCTTTTATCCTAGCGGGAGTAGTAATGAGCAGTTCTTC
TRBV12-3/TRBV12-4	NA	TRBJ2-3	NA	CASRQRAPSPQYF	TGTGCCAGCAGGCAGCGCGCACCTTCACCGCAGTATTTT
TRBV2	TRBD1	TRBJ1-6	NA	CARRTPGQNNSPLHF	TGTGCCAGACGGACTCCGGGACAGAATAATTCACCCCTCCACTTT
TRBV5-1	TRBD2	TRBJ2-2	NA	CASKKVAGVAYTGELFF	TGCGCCAGCAAGAAAGTAGCGGGAGTAGCGTACACCGGGGAGCTGTTTTTT
TRBV11-3	TRBD2	TRBJ2-1	NA	CASSLVAGVSEQFF	TGTGCCAGCAGCTTAGTGGCGGGAGTTTCTGAGCAGTTCTTC
TRBV6-5	TRBD2	TRBJ2-1	NA	CASSYSRGTPYNEQFF	TGTGCCAGCAGTTACTCGCGGGGGACCCCCTACAATGAGCAGTTCTTC
TRBV7-2	NA	TRBJ1-2	few	CASSQDSNYGYTF	TGTGCCAGCAGCCAAGACAGTAACTATGGCTACACCTTC
TRBV6-4	NA	TRBJ1-6	NA	CASSDAGAPNSPLHF	TGTGCCAGCAGTGACGCGGGGGCGCCCAATTCACCCCTCCACTTT
TRBV28	TRBD2	TRBJ2-3	NA	CASSAGTSGISTDTQYF	TGTGCCAGCAGTGCTGGGACTAGCGGGATCAGCACAGATACGCAGTATTTT
TRBV5-6	NA	TRBJ2-7	NA	CASSLKPGYEQYF	TGTGCCAGCAGCTTAAAACCAGGCTACGAGCAGTACTTC
TRBV4-2	TRBD2	TRBJ2-7	NA	CASSQELGAGTYEQYF	TGTGCCAGCAGCCAAGAACTCGGAGCGGGAACTTACGAGCAGTACTTC
TRBV5-1	NA	TRBJ2-3	once	CASSDTSTDTQYF	TGCGCCAGCAGCGATACTAGCACAGATACGCAGTATTTT
TRBV19	NA	TRBJ2-1	NA	CASSIQAYNEQFF	TGTGCCAGTAGTATACAGGCCTACAATGAGCAGTTCTTC
TRBV3-1/TRBV3-2	TRBD2	TRBJ2-7	NA	CASSPGLEIAGPSYEQYF	TGTGCCAGCAGCCCCGGTTTAGAGATAGCGGGGCCCTCCTACGAGCAGTACTTC
TRBV10-2	NA	TRBJ2-1	few	CASDSYNEQFF	TGCGCCAGCGACAGTTACAATGAGCAGTTCTTC
TRBV3-1/TRBV3-2	TRBD1	TRBJ1-1	NA	CASNSGTGEVGDTEAFF	TGTGCCAGCAACTCCGGGACAGGGGAGGTGGGGGACACTGAAGCTTTCTTT
TRBV18	NA	TRBJ2-2	NA	CASSPAQGGTGELFF	TGTGCCAGCTCACCAGCCCAAGGGGGCACCGGGGAGCTGTTTTTT
TRBV6-2/TRBV6-3	NA	TRBJ2-5	once	CASSYSLTDIRSQETQYF	TGTGCCAGCAGTTACTCTCTGACAGACATAAGATCCCAAGAGACCCAGTACTTC
TRBV7-9	TRBD1	TRBJ2-5	NA	CASSLARGRMGTQYF	TGTGCCAGCAGCTTAGCAAGGGGGCGGATGGGGACCCAGTACTTC
TRBV7-9	NA	TRBJ2-3	NA	CASSFPPGSGTQYF	TGTGCCAGCAGCTTCCCCCCGGGGAGTGGCACGCAGTATTTT
TRBV18	NA	TRBJ1-2	NA	CASSPLTGGANGYTF	TGTGCCAGCTCACCCCTAACGGGGGGCGCGAATGGCTACACCTTC
TRBV5-4	NA	TRBJ2-5	NA	CASSLAGSSQDQETQYF	TGTGCCAGCAGCTTGGCCGGGTCTAGTCAAGACCAAGAGACCCAGTACTTC
TRBV6-2/TRBV6-3	TRBD2	TRBJ2-5	NA	CASSLRWTRTLAGGQETQYF	TGTGCCAGCAGTCTCAGATGGACCCGTACTTTAGCGGGCGGGCAAGAGACCCAGTACTTC
TRBV28	NA	TRBJ1-5	NA	CASSPHSNQPQHF	TGTGCCAGCAGCCCCCATAGCAATCAGCCCCAGCATTTT
TRBV7-3	NA	TRBJ2-2	NA	CATQEGNTGELFF	TGTGCCACCCAGGAAGGGAACACCGGGGAGCTGTTTTTT
TRBV7-9	TRBD1	TRBJ1-6	NA	CASSTTGEVGSPLHF	TGTGCCAGCAGCACCACAGGGGAAGTCGGATCACCCCTCCACTTT
TRBV2	NA	TRBJ2-7	NA	CASRMTGNEQYF	TGTGCCAGCAGGATGACTGGTAACGAGCAGTACTTC
TRBV6-5	NA	TRBJ2-5	NA	CASSYSMVVVRAQYF	TGTGCCAGCAGTTACTCGATGGTAGTAGTACGGGCCCAGTACTTC
TRBV9	NA	TRBJ1-6	once	CASSVTQGSGNSPLHF	TGTGCCAGCAGCGTCACTCAGGGATCGGGCAATTCACCCCTCCACTTT
TRBV24-1	NA	TRBJ2-5	once	CATSDPTGLETQYF	TGTGCCACCAGTGATCCCACAGGGTTAGAGACCCAGTACTTC
TRBV7-9	NA	TRBJ1-1	NA	CASSLATPSEAFF	TGTGCCAGCAGCTTAGCGACACCGTCTGAAGCTTTCTTT
TRBV6-5	NA	TRBJ1-5	NA	CASSSWGVSNQPQHF	TGTGCCAGCAGTTCCTGGGGGGTTAGCAATCAGCCCCAGCATTTT
TRBV5-4	NA	TRBJ1-4	NA	CASSFETAATNEKLFF	TGTGCCAGCAGCTTTGAGACAGCCGCAACTAATGAAAAACTGTTTTTT